This T cell receptor beta chain appears in the sequencing data of a study of CD8+ T cells in alopecia areata. The wider study: A regimen of oral tofacitinib, 5 to 10 mg twice daily, was given to treated patients.

Findings and caveats of the study: Scalp clonality, together with expanded CD8+ clones among the top 100, fell significantly with tofacitinib. Scalp and blood samples kept many expanded lesional clones throughout tofacitinib. Relative to normal scalp, lesional scalp, especially alopecia totalis/universalis, showed higher clonality.

The treatment: oral pan-JAK inhibitor, 5-10 mg twice daily. Extracted RNA was reverse transcribed into cDNA, the sequencing template. The repertoire was sequenced with immunoSEQ multiplex PCR; TCRdb's copy has only in-frame clones and lacks some. The sample lists tens of thousands of clones; around 90% were seen once. Germline assignment: CDR1 SGHTA and CDR2 FQGNSA. V was trimmed by 3 bases and J by 3 bases, leaving 12 bases between them. The CDR3 is 14 residues long. For this clone: The antigen is undetermined.

The source material was CD8+ T cells sorted from blood, sampled at week 24, from a patient treated with tofacitinib. This TCR was recovered from a human donor with alopecia areata. The rearrangement links TRBV7-2 to TRBJ2-7; no reliable D call. The CDR3 loop reads CASSFIGPSYEQYF. For the CDR3, the DNA is TGTGCCAGCAGCTTTATCGGGCCCAGCTACGAGCAGTACTTC.